This TCR beta chain was identified during a study of early T cells in non-severe SARS-CoV-2 infection. Study-level information: Sequencing used unsorted whole-blood bulk RNA, so chains lack pairing.

This clonotype has ten or more counts. The antigen is undetermined. General study results and limits: Comparison of clonotypes with VDJdb favored anti-spike CD8 responses while missing private and CD4 specificities.

CDR1 and CDR2 (germline): DFQATT, SNEGSKA (reference sequence). Trimming took 3 bases from V and 6 from J; bases not matched to a gene: 7. CDR3 length equals 14 residues. In the library, individual cDNA molecules carried attached unique molecular identifiers. TCRdb reprocessed the 5' RACE reads via MiXCR and lists one record per CDR3 protein. The sample lists about 35,000 distinct CDR3 sequences; 5% to 5.5% were seen once. The sample consisted of whole blood, taken at baseline. The sequence was collected from an adult who was a healthcare worker with PCR-confirmed SARS-CoV-2 infection or an uninfected control (not recorded which). The J gene is TRBJ2-1, the V gene TRBV20-1; 8 bases line up with TRBD2. CDR3 sequence reads: CSARSGRGVNEQFF. CDR3 nucleotides: TGCAGTGCTAGGTCCGGGAGGGGGGTCAATGAGCAGTTCTTC.